This TCR beta chain was observed in a study of blood T cell repertoires in COVID-19. At the level of the study: The cDNA or gDNA used as material had been derived from T cells, B-cell-depleted T cells, or PBMCs.

The CDR3 contains 14 residues. The germline gives CDR1 MDHEN, CDR2 SYDVKM. V lost 2 bases and J lost 7; bases outside the gene matches: 6. Using immunoSEQ multiplex PCR, the repertoire was profiled, and TCRdb retains in-frame clones only, with some absent. Seen here are about 55,000 clones, around 86% observed once, and the top ten hold approximately 10%. This clonotype originated in a human donor in a cohort sampled during active COVID-19. This chain connects TRBV28 to TRBJ1-2, with 8 bases that match TRBD1. Input material: peripheral blood. The chain's CDR3 is CASSLGAGGSGYTF. The DNA of the CDR3 is TGTGCCAGCAGTTTAGGGGCAGGGGGCTCTGGCTACACCTTC.